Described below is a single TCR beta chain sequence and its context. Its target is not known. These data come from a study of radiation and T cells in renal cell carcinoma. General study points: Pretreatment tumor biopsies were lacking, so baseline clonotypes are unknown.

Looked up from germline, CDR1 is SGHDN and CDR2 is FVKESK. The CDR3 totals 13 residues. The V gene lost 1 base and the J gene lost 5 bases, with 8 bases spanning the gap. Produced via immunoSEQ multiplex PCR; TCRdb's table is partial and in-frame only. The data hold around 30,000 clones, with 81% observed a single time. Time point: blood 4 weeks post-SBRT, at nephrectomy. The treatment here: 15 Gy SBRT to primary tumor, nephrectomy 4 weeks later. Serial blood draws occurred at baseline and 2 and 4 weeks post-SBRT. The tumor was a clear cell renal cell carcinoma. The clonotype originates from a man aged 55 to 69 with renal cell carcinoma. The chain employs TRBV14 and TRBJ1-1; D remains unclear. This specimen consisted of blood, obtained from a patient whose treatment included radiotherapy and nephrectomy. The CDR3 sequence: CASSQGFRTEAFF. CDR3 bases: TGTGCCAGCAGCCAAGGATTTAGGACTGAAGCTTTCTTT.